The 27 T cell receptor beta chains presented below share a single source sample, sequenced in a study of blood T cell repertoires in COVID-19. Using immunoSEQ multiplex PCR, the repertoire was profiled, and TCRdb retains in-frame clones only, with some absent. The repertoire holds approximately 670,000 clones, with 75% to 90% as singletons. The source material was peripheral blood. Receptor source: a woman between 18 and 29 years old with acute or convalescent COVID-19.

The chain links TRBV19 to TRBJ1-5, with a possible D match to TRBD1 (6 bases). CDR1 and CDR2 from the germline V gene are LNHDA and SQIVND (reference sequence). Deletions cut 5 bases from V and 6 bases from J, with 17 bases between. This CDR3 is built from 15 residues. The CDR3, as DNA: TGTGCCAGTAGTGTCGACAGGTACGGGCTTCAGCCCCAGCATTTT. This translates into CASSVDRYGLQPQHF.

The chain uses TRBV27 and TRBJ1-1, with D maybe TRBD1 (5 bases). Trimming pared 3 bases from V and 2 bases from J, leaving 10 bases between. This CDR3 comprises 14 residues. Germline V gives CDR1 MNHEY, CDR2 SMNVEV (reference sequence). The CDR3 reads CASSLWGVNTEAFF. Here the CDR3 DNA reads TGTGCCAGCAGTTTGTGGGGCGTCAACACTGAAGCTTTCTTT.

This chain uses TRBV7-2 with TRBJ1-1; weak D call: TRBD1 (5 bases). Between the trimmed V and J ends, which lost 5 bases and 6 bases, there was a span of 16 bases. Germline-derived CDR1 and CDR2 are SGHTA and FQGNSA. This CDR3 contains 14 residues. The CDR3 DNA follows: TGTGCCAGCAGCATTGGACACTGGAGTGCTGAAGCTTTCTTT. It translates to CASSIGHWSAEAFF.

DNA for the CDR3: TGTGCCAGCAGTCCCGGGACAGGGAACACTGAAGCTTTCTTT. As protein: CASSPGTGNTEAFF. The V and J genes are TRBV27 and TRBJ1-1, with 8 bases fitting TRBD1. Losses at the gene ends were 5 bases for V and 1 base for J; bases not matched to a gene: 3. CDR3 size: 14 residues. Germline-derived CDR1 and CDR2 are MNHEY and SMNVEV (reference sequence).

The chain recombines TRBV28 with TRBJ2-7; tentative D call: TRBD2 (7 bases). Deletions cut 7 bases from V and 1 base from J, with 11 bases between. Germline loops: CDR1 MDHEN, CDR2 SYDVKM. The CDR3 sequence is 13 residues long. This CDR3 is CASIEGGSYEQYF. CDR3 DNA: TGTGCCAGCATTGAGGGGGGGTCCTACGAGCAGTACTTC.

In nucleotides, the CDR3 is TGTGCCAGCAGCTTCGGAAGCGCCGGCGGGGAGCTGTTTTTT. Translating it yields CASSFGSAGGELFF. This chain links TRBV7-3 with TRBJ2-2; D remains ambiguous. Germline assignment: CDR1 SGHTA and CDR2 FQGTGA. This CDR3 is 14 amino acids long. Trimming removed 3 bases at V and 7 bases at J, with 12 bases between.

V usage is TRBV30 and J usage is TRBJ2-7, with TRBD1 identical over 9 bases. The germline V gene encodes CDR1 GTSNPN and CDR2 SVGIG (reference sequence). V lost 5 bases to trimming and J lost 3 bases; unmatched junction nucleotides: 2. The CDR3 loop spans 12 amino acids. The CDR3 coding sequence is TGTGCCTGGGGGGACAGGGTCTACGAGCAGTACTTC. This translates into CAWGDRVYEQYF.

Comment on this clone: The identical CDR3 is also encoded by other nucleotide sequences in the sample. The chain is built from TRBV19 and TRBJ1-1; 7 nucleotides align to TRBD1. This CDR3 comprises 13 residues. The V gene's germline CDR1 is LNHDA and CDR2 SQIVND (reference sequence). Trimming cost V 1 base and J 6 bases; bases outside gene matches: 2. Here the CDR3 reads CASSIVQGAEAFF. For the CDR3, the DNA is TGTGCCAGTAGTATAGTTCAGGGGGCTGAAGCTTTCTTT.

The chain recombines TRBV7-9 with TRBJ2-7, with D possibly being TRBD1 (6 bases). Germline assignment: CDR1 SEHNR and CDR2 FQNEAQ (reference sequence). The CDR3 length is 13 residues. V lost 4 bases and J lost 3, with 10 bases in between. The CDR3 spells CASSSTGFYEQYF. In DNA, the CDR3 is TGTGCCAGCAGCTCTACAGGGTTCTACGAGCAGTACTTC.

The chain has TRBV3-1 (or the pseudogene TRBV3-2) and TRBJ1-1, with 8 bases matching TRBD1. Germline CDR1 is LGHDT and CDR2 is YNNKEL (reference sequence). The CDR3 extends over 17 amino acids. Germline trimming cut 3 bases from V and 1 base from J; bases unmatched to any gene: 10. CDR3 nucleotides: TGTGCCAGCAGCCAGCCGGGACAGGTTGGGAAGAACACTGAAGCTTTCTTT. It translates to CASSQPGQVGKNTEAFF.

Here the CDR3 reads CASRPQTGYYEQYF. CDR3 DNA sequence: TGTGCCAGCAGACCCCAGACAGGGTACTACGAGCAGTACTTC. The chain couples TRBV13 to TRBJ2-7, with TRBD1 identical over 7 bases. Germline lookup yields CDR1 PRHDT and CDR2 FYEKMQ (reference sequence). Unmatched junction bases numbered 8, after V lost 6 bases and J lost 3 bases. The CDR3 is made up of 14 amino acids. The variable domain in full, with the rest retrieved from reference TRBV13 and TRBJ2-7, is AAGVIQSPRHLIKEKRETATLKCYPIPRHDTVYWYQQGPGQDPQFLISFYEKMQSDKGSIPDRFSAQQFSDYHSELNMSSLELGDSALYFCASRPQTGYYEQYFGPGTRLTVT.

This chain joins TRBV19 and TRBJ1-6, with TRBD1 matching over 8 bases. CDR3 length: 13 residues. With 9 bases clipped from V and 9 bases from J, the junction kept 7 bases outside the gene matches. Germline lookup yields CDR1 LNHDA and CDR2 SQIVND (reference sequence). The CDR3 here is CARPGQAFSPLHF. For the CDR3, the DNA is TGTGCCAGGCCGGGACAGGCATTTTCACCCCTCCACTTT.

The rearrangement uses TRBV9 and TRBJ1-1; 8 bases align to TRBD1. CDR1 and CDR2 from the germline V gene are SGDLS and YYNGEE. With 0 bases clipped from V and 7 bases from J, the junction kept 5 bases outside the gene matches. This CDR3 spans 14 amino acids. CDR3 in amino acids: CASSVGNRGFEAFF. CDR3 in DNA: TGTGCCAGCAGCGTAGGGAACAGGGGGTTTGAAGCTTTCTTT.

This clone was seen a single time. V usage is TRBV19 and J usage is TRBJ2-7; 9 nucleotides align to TRBD1. CDR1 is LNHDA and CDR2 is SQIVND in the germline V gene (reference sequence). CDR3 size: 14 residues. V lost 3 bases to trimming and J lost 3 bases; unmatched junction nucleotides: 3. Here the CDR3 reads CASSISDRGYEQYF. For the CDR3, the DNA is TGTGCCAGTAGTATCTCGGACAGGGGCTACGAGCAGTACTTC.

The V and J genes are TRBV27 and TRBJ2-1; 8 positions agree with TRBD1. V gave up 2 bases and J gave up 6 bases; unmatched junction bases: 9. CDR1 MNHEY and CDR2 SMNVEV come from the germline V gene (reference sequence). This CDR3 has 16 residues. The CDR3 DNA follows: TGTGCCAGCAGTTTAGTTGGGACAGGTGCTTTCAATGAGCAGTTCTTC. Translating gives CASSLVGTGAFNEQFF.

This chain uses TRBV12-3 or TRBV12-4 with TRBJ1-2, with 8 bases fitting TRBD1. The length of the CDR3 is 13 residues. The ends lost 6 bases at V and 4 bases at J; junction bases unmatched: 4. The CDR3 sequence is CASRPTGAYGYTF. The CDR3 DNA follows: TGTGCCAGCAGACCGACAGGGGCCTATGGCTACACCTTC.

The chain joins TRBV11-3 to TRBJ2-3; 7 bases map to TRBD2. V lost 3 bases, J lost 0 bases, and 3 bases stayed unmatched. The CDR3 covers 15 residues. CDR1 is SGHNT and CDR2 is YENEEA in the germline V gene. The CDR3 loop reads CASSLRGTSTDTQYF. Written as DNA, the CDR3 is TGTGCCAGCAGCTTGCGGGGGACCAGCACAGATACGCAGTATTTT.

This chain joins TRBV23-1 and TRBJ2-3, with 13 bases aligning to TRBD2. TRBV23-1 is an open reading frame, and its role is uncertain. V shed 1 base, J shed 4 bases, and the junction held 8 bases outside the gene matches. CDR3 length: 18 residues. Written as DNA, the CDR3 is TGCGCCAGCAGTCAATTCCCTCGGACTAGCGGGGGACCAGATACGCAGTATTTT. Protein product: CASSQFPRTSGGPDTQYF.

With regard to this clone: Other DNA sequences in the sample encode the same CDR3. CDR3 region: CASSEGTDYNEQFF. The CDR3, as DNA: TGTGCCAGCAGTGAAGGGACAGACTACAATGAGCAGTTCTTC. This sequence joins TRBV6-1 and TRBJ2-1; D might be TRBD1 (6 bases). V was pared by 1 base and J by 3 bases, with 7 bases between. CDR1 is MNHNS, CDR2 SASEGT, per germline. The CDR3 length is 14 residues.

The chain recombines TRBV24-1 with TRBJ2-5; TRBD1 is a possible D gene (5 bases). V shed 5 bases and J shed 5 bases, with 11 bases lying between them. The CDR3 consists of 13 residues. Per germline, CDR1 KGHDR and CDR2 SFDVKD. The CDR3: CATSGGYGETQYF. The DNA of the CDR3 is TGTGCCACCAGTGGGGGCTATGGGGAGACCCAGTACTTC.

The rearrangement joins TRBV6-5 to TRBJ1-4, with D possibly matching TRBD1 (6 bases). Germline V CDR1 and CDR2: MNHEY, SVGAGI. This CDR3 has 15 amino acids. Trimming took 2 bases from V and 5 from J, leaving 12 bases between them. As DNA, the CDR3 is TGTGCCAGCAGTTACGGGGGCACCAAGAATGAAAAACTGTTTTTT. Translation: CASSYGGTKNEKLFF.

This sequence joins TRBV4-2 and TRBJ2-7, with no clear D. Germline assignment: CDR1 LGHNA and CDR2 YNFKEQ. The CDR3 spans 13 residues. Trimming took off 0 bases at V and 3 bases at J, with 6 bases between the two ends. For the CDR3, the DNA is TGTGCCAGCAGCCAAGAGAGTATCTACGAGCAGTACTTC. Translating gives CASSQESIYEQYF.

The V and J genes are TRBV10-1 and TRBJ1-2; a possible D gene is TRBD1 (6 bases). The V end was cut by 11 bases, the J end by 6 bases, with 16 bases between. This CDR3 has 12 residues. Germline assignment: CDR1 WNHNN and CDR2 SYGVQD (reference sequence). The CDR3 here is CAELRGRDGYTF. DNA of the CDR3: TGCGCCGAACTGCGGGGGCGTGATGGCTACACCTTC.

The chain couples TRBV11-2 to TRBJ1-4, with 7 positions matching TRBD1. Per germline, CDR1 SGHAT and CDR2 FQNNGV. This CDR3 has 15 residues. V shed 5 bases, J shed 3 bases, and the junction held 6 bases outside the gene matches. This CDR3 is CASSGRGTANEKLFF. In DNA form, the CDR3 reads TGTGCCAGCAGCGGCCGGGGGACAGCTAATGAAAAACTGTTTTTT.

The chain couples TRBV4-3 to TRBJ1-6, with a tentative D call TRBD1 (6 bases). Trimming left V 4 bases short and J 13 bases short, with 20 bases between. CDR3 length equals 15 residues. Per the germline V gene, CDR1 is LGHNA and CDR2 is YSLEER. The CDR3 sequence: CASSPTLVGALPLHF. The CDR3 DNA follows: TGCGCCAGCAGCCCCACACTGGTGGGGGCACTGCCCCTCCACTTT.

The J gene is TRBJ1-6, the V gene TRBV4-1; D remains unclear. CDR1 MGHRA and CDR2 YSYEKL come from the germline V gene. Trimming stripped 0 bases from V and 6 bases from J, with 3 bases between. The CDR3 length is 13 residues. Here the CDR3 reads CASSQDINSPLHF. In DNA form, the CDR3 reads TGCGCCAGCAGCCAAGATATTAATTCACCCCTCCACTTT.

The V and J genes are TRBV23-1 and TRBJ2-4; D possibly corresponds to TRBD1 (6 bases). TRBV23-1 is treated as an ORF (open reading frame) with a function not yet certain. The length of the CDR3 is 22 residues. V lost 0 bases, J lost 6 bases, and 33 bases lay in between. Here the CDR3 reads CASSQSSLTDRPRAVLLNIQYF. The DNA of the CDR3 is TGCGCCAGCAGTCAATCGAGTCTCACCGACAGGCCAAGGGCCGTTCTCCTAAACATTCAGTACTTC.